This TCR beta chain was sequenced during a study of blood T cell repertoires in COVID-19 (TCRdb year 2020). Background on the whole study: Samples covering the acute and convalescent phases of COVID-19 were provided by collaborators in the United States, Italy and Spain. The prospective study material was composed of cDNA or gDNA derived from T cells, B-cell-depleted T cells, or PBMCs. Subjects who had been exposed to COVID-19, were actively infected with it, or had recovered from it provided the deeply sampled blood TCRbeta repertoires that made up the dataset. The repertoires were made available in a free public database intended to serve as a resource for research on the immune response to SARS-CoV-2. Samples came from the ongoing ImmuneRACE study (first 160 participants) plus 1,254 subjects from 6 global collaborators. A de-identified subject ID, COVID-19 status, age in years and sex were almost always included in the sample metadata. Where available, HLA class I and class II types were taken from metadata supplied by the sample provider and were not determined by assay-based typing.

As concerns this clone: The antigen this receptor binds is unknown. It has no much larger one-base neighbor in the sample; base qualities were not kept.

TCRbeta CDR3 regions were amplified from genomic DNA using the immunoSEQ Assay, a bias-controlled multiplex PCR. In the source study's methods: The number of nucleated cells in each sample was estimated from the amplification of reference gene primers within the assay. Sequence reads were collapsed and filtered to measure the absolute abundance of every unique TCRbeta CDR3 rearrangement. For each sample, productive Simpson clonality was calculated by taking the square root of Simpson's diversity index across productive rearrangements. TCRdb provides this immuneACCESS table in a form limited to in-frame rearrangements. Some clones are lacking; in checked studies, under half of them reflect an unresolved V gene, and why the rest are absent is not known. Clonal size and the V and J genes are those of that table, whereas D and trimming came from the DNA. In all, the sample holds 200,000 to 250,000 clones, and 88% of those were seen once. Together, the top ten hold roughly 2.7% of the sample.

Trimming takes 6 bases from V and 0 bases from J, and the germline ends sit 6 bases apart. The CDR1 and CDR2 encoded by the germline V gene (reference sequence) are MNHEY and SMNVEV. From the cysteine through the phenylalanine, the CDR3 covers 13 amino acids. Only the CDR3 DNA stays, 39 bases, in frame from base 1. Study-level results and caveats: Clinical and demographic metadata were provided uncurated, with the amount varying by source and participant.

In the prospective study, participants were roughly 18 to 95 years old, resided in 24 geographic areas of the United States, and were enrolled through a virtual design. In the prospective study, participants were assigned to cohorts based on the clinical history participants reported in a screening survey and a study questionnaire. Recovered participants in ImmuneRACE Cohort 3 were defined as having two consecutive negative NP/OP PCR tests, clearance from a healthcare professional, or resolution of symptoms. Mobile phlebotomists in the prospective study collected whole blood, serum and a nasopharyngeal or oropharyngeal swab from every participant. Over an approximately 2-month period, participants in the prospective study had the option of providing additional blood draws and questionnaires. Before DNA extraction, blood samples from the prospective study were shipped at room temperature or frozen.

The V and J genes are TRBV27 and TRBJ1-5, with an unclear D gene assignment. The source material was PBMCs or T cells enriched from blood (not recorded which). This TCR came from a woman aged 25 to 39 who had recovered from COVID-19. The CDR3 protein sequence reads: CASRRDSNQPQHF. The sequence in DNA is TGTGCCAGCAGGAGAGATAGCAATCAGCCCCAGCATTTT.